The next 7 T cell receptor beta chains were all read from a single sample in a study of radiation and T cells in renal cell carcinoma. The time point denotes: baseline pretreatment blood. Treatment meaning: 15 Gy SBRT to primary tumor, nephrectomy 4 weeks later. Profiling relied on immunoSEQ multiplex PCR, and the TCRdb table lists in-frame clones only, not all of them. The repertoire includes some 120,000 clones, roughly 80% of them detected once, and approximately 3% sits in the top ten. Material: blood, obtained from a patient whose treatment included radiotherapy and nephrectomy. The receptors shown here come from a woman aged 55-70 years with renal cell carcinoma.

The chain uses TRBV6-1 and TRBJ1-2, with TRBD1 identical over 7 bases. Per the germline V gene, CDR1 is MNHNS and CDR2 is SASEGT. The CDR3 consists of 15 residues. Trimming took 5 bases from V and 2 from J; bases not matched to a gene: 8. The CDR3 bases are TGTGCCAGCAGTACCCGACAGGGTTCGAACTATGGCTACACCTTC. Translation: CASSTRQGSNYGYTF.

The gene calls are TRBV6-1 and TRBJ1-1, with 7 bases identical to TRBD1. The CDR3 totals 13 residues. Germline V gene data show CDR1 as MNHNS and CDR2 as SASEGT. Unmatched junction bases numbered 12, after V lost 8 bases and J lost 9 bases. DNA of the CDR3: TGTGCCAGCTCCCCCGGGACAGCTCGGCAAGCTTTCTTT. This gives the protein CASSPGTARQAFF.

The V and J genes are TRBV19 and TRBJ2-2, with 7 positions matching TRBD2. CDR1 and CDR2 from the germline V gene are LNHDA and SQIVND (reference sequence). The V segment lost 2 bases and the J segment 6 bases; nucleotides outside the gene matches: 12. CDR3 length: 17 residues. CDR3 in DNA: TGTGCCAGTAGTATATATGCGGCGGGAGATTTGTCCGGGGAGCTGTTTTTT. It codes for CASSIYAAGDLSGELFF.

V gene TRBV7-2 combines with J gene TRBJ1-3; D unresolved. This CDR3 comprises 15 residues. V was shortened by 5 bases and J by 4 bases, with 15 bases between the two germline ends. In germline, CDR1 is SGHTA, CDR2 FQGNSA. Here the CDR3 reads CASSPRTVTGNTIYF. The CDR3 coding sequence is TGTGCCAGCAGCCCGCGGACCGTCACGGGAAACACCATATATTTT.

This rearrangement joins TRBV6-5 to TRBJ1-5; no reliable D call. The CDR3 length is 14 residues. CDR1 MNHEY and CDR2 SVGAGI come from the germline V gene. Trimming stripped 5 bases from V and 6 bases from J, with 14 bases between. The DNA of the CDR3 is TGTGCCAGCAGTGTGTACGGGAGCGGTCAGCCCCAGCATTTT. Protein sequence: CASSVYGSGQPQHF.

This clone was observed a few times. The V and J genes are TRBV5-1 and TRBJ2-1, with D tentatively TRBD1 (6 bases). Trimming pared 0 bases from V and 5 bases from J, leaving 12 bases between. This CDR3 spans 15 amino acids. Germline V CDR1 and CDR2: SGHRS, YFSETQ. This CDR3 is CASSLAQGQHNEQFF. The CDR3 DNA follows: TGCGCCAGCAGCTTGGCACAGGGTCAGCACAATGAGCAGTTCTTC.

The chain employs TRBV30 and TRBJ1-1; D is ambiguous. With 0 bases removed from V and 5 bases from J, the gap between germline ends came to 10 bases. This CDR3 comprises 13 residues. CDR1 and CDR2 (germline): GTSNPN, SVGIG (reference sequence). As DNA, the CDR3 is TGTGCCTGGAGTGTAGGAGGGCGGACTGAAGCTTTCTTT. Translated, it gives CAWSVGGRTEAFF.